This is a list of T cell receptor beta chains from one sample in a study of T-cell memory formation after mild COVID-19. TCRdb redid the calling of the 5' RACE reads with MiXCR, one entry per CDR3 protein. This repertoire shows approximately 150,000 distinct CDR3 sequences, about 14% found once; its top ten account for less than 15%. Specimen: PBMCs or a T cell subset sorted from them (not recorded which). These receptors came from an adult woman who had mild COVID-19 (a few samples of this study predate the infection). Cell type and time point are not known. CDR3s include the opening cysteine and the closing phenylalanine or tryptophan. D genes are given only for firm matches. Size is omitted from some rows. Given values are once, few, many or a class for expanded clones.

>.|TRBJ2-5|.|TRBV3-1
TGTGCCAGCAGCCAAGACAAGGGGGAGACCCAGTACTTC
CASSQDKGETQYF
>.|TRBJ2-7|TRBD1|TRBV5-1
TGCGCCAGCAGCTCCGCCGGGACAGGGGTCTACGAGCAGTACTTC
CASSSAGTGVYEQYF
>few|TRBJ1-1|.|TRBV7-2
TGTGCCAGCAGCTTAGCACCGTGGTCGGGCACTGAAGCTTTCTTT
CASSLAPWSGTEAFF
>.|TRBJ2-7|.|TRBV20-1
TGCAGTGCCGGACAGCTTTACGAGCAGTACTTC
CSAGQLYEQYF
>.|TRBJ2-3|.|TRBV7-2
TGTGCCAGCAGCTTAGATTCTGGCGGGGATACGCAGTATTTT
CASSLDSGGDTQYF
>.|TRBJ1-4|TRBD1|TRBV5-1
TGCGCCAGCAAACGGACAGGGCCAACTAATGAAAAACTGTTTTTT
CASKRTGPTNEKLFF
>.|TRBJ1-5|TRBD1|TRBV7-2
TGTGCCAGCAGCTTATCTTATATAGGAACAGGGGGCTTGGGTCAGCCCCAGCATTTT
CASSLSYIGTGGLGQPQHF
>.|TRBJ1-2|.|TRBV12-3/TRBV12-4
TGTGCCAGCAGTTTAACGGGACCAACGGACTATGGCTACACCTTC
CASSLTGPTDYGYTF
>few|TRBJ1-2|.|TRBV30
TGTGCCTGGAGTAAAGGGAGTGCCTATGGCTACACCTTC
CAWSKGSAYGYTF
>.|TRBJ2-2|TRBD1|TRBV7-6
TGTGCCAGCAGTTCCGGACAGGGCCTATTCACCGGGGAGCTGTTTTTT
CASSSGQGLFTGELFF
>.|TRBJ1-5|TRBD1|TRBV27
TGTGCCAGCAGTTTGGTTGGGGCAGGGGGGCAGCCCCAGCATTTT
CASSLVGAGGQPQHF
>.|TRBJ2-1|.|TRBV21-1
TGTGCCAGCAGCAAAGCGCTAGGGACGGCTTACAATGAGCAGTTCTTC
CASSKALGTAYNEQFF
>.|TRBJ2-2|.|TRBV11-3
TGTGCCAGCAGCTTAGAATTTGTGTGGAGCGGTGAGCTGTTTTTT
CASSLEFVWSGELFF
>few|TRBJ2-3|TRBD1|TRBV27
TGTGCCAGCAGTCCACTCGGCCAGGGGGCGGCAGATACGCAGTATTTT
CASSPLGQGAADTQYF
>.|TRBJ1-3|TRBD1|TRBV14
TGTGCCAGCAGCCCTATTGGGACAGGAGGAAACACCATATATTTT
CASSPIGTGGNTIYF
>few|TRBJ1-2|.|TRBV14
TGTGCCAGCAGCCTTACAGGGTTCGGCTACACCTTC
CASSLTGFGYTF
>few|TRBJ1-6|.|TRBV18
TGTGCCAGCTCACCACCGAACAGGGATTCACCCCTCCACTTT
CASSPPNRDSPLHF
>.|TRBJ1-1|.|TRBV7-3
TGTGCCAGCAGCAACTCTGGGTTAAGCCCCACTGAAGCTTTCTTT
CASSNSGLSPTEAFF
>.|TRBJ2-3|.|TRBV7-3
TGTGCCAGCAGCTCCTCCTTCGGGACCACAGATACGCAGTATTTT
CASSSSFGTTDTQYF
>.|TRBJ2-3|.|TRBV11-2
TGTGCCACCGTCGGAGGGGTTCGAGATACGCAGTATTTT
CATVGGVRDTQYF
>.|TRBJ2-1|TRBD1|TRBV9
TGTGCCAGCAGCGTAGCCGGGACAGGGCCTAATGAGCAGTTCTTC
CASSVAGTGPNEQFF
>.|TRBJ2-1|TRBD1|TRBV27
TGTGCCAGCAGCCGGACAGGGGCCATCTACAATGAGCAGTTCTTC
CASSRTGAIYNEQFF
>few|TRBJ1-1|.|TRBV12-3/TRBV12-4
TGTGCGGTTAAGGGCGGGCAACCGAACACTGAAGCTTTCTTT
CAVKGGQPNTEAFF
>few|TRBJ2-3|.|TRBV11-1
TGTGCCAGCAGCTTACATGCAGATACGCAGTATTTT
CASSLHADTQYF
>few|TRBJ2-2|.|TRBV14
TGTGCCAGCAGCCAAGTACCGGGCGGTTCCGGGGAGCTGTTTTTT
CASSQVPGGSGELFF
>.|TRBJ1-4|.|TRBV4-3
TGCGCCAGCAGCCAAGATACCGCCGCAACTAATGAAAAACTGTTTTTT
CASSQDTAATNEKLFF
>.|TRBJ2-3|.|TRBV5-1
TGCGCCAGCAGCTTGGTGCCGACAGATACGCAGTATTTT
CASSLVPTDTQYF
>.|TRBJ2-5|.|TRBV3-1
TGTGCCAGCAGCCAAGGGGGACTCGCCCAGTACTTC
CASSQGGLAQYF
>few|TRBJ2-7|.|TRBV10-3
TGTGCCATCACCCAGGGACACACCTACGAGCAGTACTTC
CAITQGHTYEQYF
>.|TRBJ2-5|.|TRBV5-1
TGCGCCAGCAGCTTGATAGGGGCGCTGGAGACCCAGTACTTC
CASSLIGALETQYF
>few|TRBJ2-5|TRBD2|TRBV7-9
TGTGCCAGCAGCTTCCCCGGGACTAGCGAAGTCGGCTTC
CASSFPGTSEVGF
>few|TRBJ2-1|TRBD2|TRBV12-3/TRBV12-4
TGTGCCAGCAGTTCCAGCGGGGGGGCCCACAATGAGCAGTTCTTC
CASSSSGGAHNEQFF
>.|TRBJ2-7|.|TRBV6-5
TGTGCCAGCACCCCCCGGCAGGGCTCCTACGAGCAGTACTTC
CASTPRQGSYEQYF
>.|TRBJ2-7|TRBD1|TRBV30
TGTGCCTGGAGTGTATTCGGGGGACAGGGCTTTGACGAGCAGTACTTC
CAWSVFGGQGFDEQYF
>few|TRBJ2-7|TRBD1|TRBV11-2
TGTGCCAGCAGCTTAGATGGTTTGGGACAGGACTCCTACGAGCAGTACTTC
CASSLDGLGQDSYEQYF
>.|TRBJ1-6|TRBD1|TRBV6-6
TGTGCCAGCAGAGCCGGGAGGGACAGGGTTCGGTCACCCCTCCACTTT
CASRAGRDRVRSPLHF
>.|TRBJ2-7|TRBD2|TRBV12-3/TRBV12-4
TGTGCCAGCAGTTTGAAAGCGGGAGGGACCCTCTACGAGCAGTACTTC
CASSLKAGGTLYEQYF
>few|TRBJ2-1|.|TRBV2
TGTGCCAGCACCAACTACAATGAGCAGTTCTTC
CASTNYNEQFF
>many|TRBJ2-1|.|TRBV18
TGTGCCAGCTCACCACCGGGGGTCGGGGAGCAGTTCTTC
CASSPPGVGEQFF
>.|TRBJ1-5|.|TRBV4-1
TGCGCCAGCAGCCAAGACGGGACGAATCAGCCCCAGCATTTT
CASSQDGTNQPQHF
>.|TRBJ2-5|TRBD1|TRBV12-3/TRBV12-4
TGTGCCAGCTGCCCACGGCTCCACAGGGGAGAGACCCAGTACTTC
CASCPRLHRGETQYF
>few|TRBJ2-1|.|TRBV6-6
TGTGCCAGCAGTTACGGAAGCAGGGCAAATGAGCAGTTCTTC
CASSYGSRANEQFF
>few|TRBJ1-2|TRBD1|TRBV24-1
TGTGCCACCAGTGACCACAGGGGCGGAGGCTACACCTTC
CATSDHRGGGYTF
>few|TRBJ2-7|.|TRBV29-1
TGCAGCGCCCTGTTACAGGGTTTCGGCTACGAGCAGTACTTC
CSALLQGFGYEQYF
>few|TRBJ2-7|.|TRBV5-1
TGCGCCAGCAGCTTTACAGCCTACGAGCAGTACTTC
CASSFTAYEQYF
>many|TRBJ2-1|TRBD2|TRBV20-1
TGCAGTGCCCCGGTATCTGGGACTAGCGCCCGATCCTACAATGAGCAGTTCTTC
CSAPVSGTSARSYNEQFF
>.|TRBJ2-7|TRBD1|TRBV5-1
TGCGCCAGCGCGACAGGGAGATGGGGCTACGAGCAGTACTTC
CASATGRWGYEQYF
>few|TRBJ2-2|.|TRBV6-6
TGTGCCAGCAGTTCCCGCGCCGGGGAGAACACCGGGGAGCTGTTTTTT
CASSSRAGENTGELFF
>few|TRBJ1-2|.|TRBV2
TGTGCCAGCAGTGAATCTCGGGACCGCTTGAGCTACACCTTC
CASSESRDRLSYTF
>few|TRBJ2-1|TRBD2|TRBV6-2/TRBV6-3
TGTGCCAGCTGGGCCTATAGCGGGAGGGCCGATGAGCAGTTCTTC
CASWAYSGRADEQFF
>few|TRBJ2-7|TRBD1|TRBV29-1
TGCAGCGTTGTTACCGGGACAGGGTCCTACGAGCAGTACTTC
CSVVTGTGSYEQYF
>.|TRBJ2-5|.|TRBV5-1
TGCGCCAGCAGCTTGAAACAATCGGTATACCGTAGGCCTGAGGGGGAGACCCAGTACTTC
CASSLKQSVYRRPEGETQYF
>.|TRBJ1-3|.|TRBV29-1
TGCAGCGTTGTGGGTACGACTGGAAACACCATATATTTT
CSVVGTTGNTIYF
>.|TRBJ1-2|.|TRBV6-5
TGTGCCAGCAGTTTTACTACAGAACCCTACACCTTC
CASSFTTEPYTF
>many|TRBJ2-1|.|TRBV7-9
TGTGCCAGCAGCTTCTCTGATGAGCAGTTCTTC
CASSFSDEQFF